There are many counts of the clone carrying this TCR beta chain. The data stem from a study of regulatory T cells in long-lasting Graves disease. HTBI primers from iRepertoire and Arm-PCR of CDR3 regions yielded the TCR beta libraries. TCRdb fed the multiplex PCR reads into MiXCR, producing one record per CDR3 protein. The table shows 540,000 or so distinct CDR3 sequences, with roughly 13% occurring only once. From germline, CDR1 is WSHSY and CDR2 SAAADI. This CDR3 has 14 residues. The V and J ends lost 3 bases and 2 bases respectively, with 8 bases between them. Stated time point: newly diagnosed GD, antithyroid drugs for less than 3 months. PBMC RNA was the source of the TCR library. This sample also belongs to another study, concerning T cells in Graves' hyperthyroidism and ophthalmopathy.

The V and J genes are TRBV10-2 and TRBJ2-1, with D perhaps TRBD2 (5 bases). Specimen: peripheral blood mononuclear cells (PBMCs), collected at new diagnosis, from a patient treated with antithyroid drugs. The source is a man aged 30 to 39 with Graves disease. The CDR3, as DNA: TGCGCCAGCAGTGACGGGAACCCCTACAATGAGCAGTTCTTC. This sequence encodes CASSDGNPYNEQFF.